This TCR beta chain was documented in a study of blood T cell repertoires in COVID-19. Study summary: Some COVID-19 samples were acute and others convalescent; all came from the United States, Italy and Spain. PBMCs, B-cell-depleted T cells, or T cells provided the cDNA or gDNA that made up the material.

As handled by the study authors: The assay estimated nucleated cells by amplifying reference gene primers. Sequenced by immunoSEQ multiplex PCR; TCRdb stores in-frame clones only, minus some. D and trimming were read from the DNA, whereas the V and J calls and clone size are those reported in that table. The sample has approximately 75,000 clones, roughly 82% seen once. This clone was seen a handful of times. CDR1 and CDR2 from the germline V gene are SGHDT and YYEEEE. The CDR3 spans 15 residues. After removal of 4 bases from V and 2 bases from J, the junction contained 5 bases not matched to a gene. This sequence originates from a woman in her forties or fifties with acute or convalescent COVID-19. The source material was peripheral blood. V gene TRBV5-6 combines with J gene TRBJ1-4; 7 bases agree with TRBD1. The CDR3 sequence: CASSITGVTNEKLFF. The CDR3 DNA sequence: TGTGCCAGCAGCATCACAGGGGTGACTAATGAAAAACTGTTTTTT.